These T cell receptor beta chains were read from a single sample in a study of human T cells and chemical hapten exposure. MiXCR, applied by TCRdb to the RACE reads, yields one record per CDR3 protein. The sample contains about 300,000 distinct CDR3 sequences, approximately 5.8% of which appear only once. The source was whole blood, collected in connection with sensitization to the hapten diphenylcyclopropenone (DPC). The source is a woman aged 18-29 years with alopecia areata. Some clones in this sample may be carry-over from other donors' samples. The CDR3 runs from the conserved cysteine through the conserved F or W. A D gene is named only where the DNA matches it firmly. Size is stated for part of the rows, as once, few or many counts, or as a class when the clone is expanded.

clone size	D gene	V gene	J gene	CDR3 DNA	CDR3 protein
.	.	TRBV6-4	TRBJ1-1	TGTGCCAGCAGTGAATCCTACTCAGGGAACACTGAAGCTTTCTTT	CASSESYSGNTEAFF
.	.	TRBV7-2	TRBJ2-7	TGTGCCAGCAGCCCCCAAGCAGTGGTTAGCCACGAGCAGTACTTC	CASSPQAVVSHEQYF
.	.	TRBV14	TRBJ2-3	TGTGCCAGCAGCCGCCGGGACTCCAACACAGATACGCAGTATTTT	CASSRRDSNTDTQYF
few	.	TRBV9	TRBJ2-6	TGTGCCAGCAGCGTAAGGCTCAACGTGGGGGCCAACGTCCTGACTTTC	CASSVRLNVGANVLTF
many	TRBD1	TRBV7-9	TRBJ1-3	TGTGCCAGCAGCTCCCAAGGGACAGTAGGAAACACCATATATTTT	CASSSQGTVGNTIYF
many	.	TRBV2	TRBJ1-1	TGTGCCAGCAGTGAAGTCCGCAGCACGACCACTGAAGCTTTCTTT	CASSEVRSTTTEAFF
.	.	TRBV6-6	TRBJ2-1	TGTGCCAGCAGTTCCCGACGATCAGAGCAGTTCTTC	CASSSRRSEQFF
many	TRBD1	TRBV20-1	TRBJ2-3	TGCAGTGCCACGAAAACGGGACAGGAGGGCACAGATACGCAGTATTTT	CSATKTGQEGTDTQYF
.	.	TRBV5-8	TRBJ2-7	TGTGCCAGCAGCCGGACAGCCTCCTACGAGCAGTACTTC	CASSRTASYEQYF
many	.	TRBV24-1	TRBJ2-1	TGTGCCACCAGTGATTCCAACAGGGTAAATGAGCAGTTCTTC	CATSDSNRVNEQFF
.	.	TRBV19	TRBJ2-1	TGTGCCAGTAGTCGGGGTTGGAACAATGAGCAGTTCTTC	CASSRGWNNEQFF
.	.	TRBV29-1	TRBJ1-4	TGCAGCGCGGGGGACGGGCAGCGCGGAAAACTGTTTTTT	CSAGDGQRGKLFF
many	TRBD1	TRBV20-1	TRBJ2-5	TGCAGTGCCAGGGGGCCGACGAGGAAGACAGGCTCGTACCAAGAGACCCAGTACTTC	CSARGPTRKTGSYQETQYF
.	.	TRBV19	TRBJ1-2	TGTGCCAGCGGATACCTGGGAATTATTGGCTACACCTTC	CASGYLGIIGYTF
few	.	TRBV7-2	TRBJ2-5	TGTGCCAGCAGACCGACGGGTCTTATTCAAGAGACCCAGTACTTC	CASRPTGLIQETQYF
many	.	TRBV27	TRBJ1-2	TGTGCCAGCAGTTCGGGGGGATTCATCTATGGCTACACCTTC	CASSSGGFIYGYTF
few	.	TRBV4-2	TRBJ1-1	TGTGCCAGCAGCCAACGTCATATACCGAACACTGAAGCTTTCTTT	CASSQRHIPNTEAFF
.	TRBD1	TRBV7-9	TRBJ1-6	TGTGCCAGCAGATACAGGGGAGGGGGTAATTCACCCCTCCACTTT	CASRYRGGGNSPLHF
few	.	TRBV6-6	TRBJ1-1	TGTGCCAGCAGTCGGACAGAAGTAAACACTGAAGCTTTCTTT	CASSRTEVNTEAFF
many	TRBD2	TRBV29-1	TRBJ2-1	TGCAGCGTCCCCTCTGGGTCGGGGGGGAACAATGAGCAGTTCTTC	CSVPSGSGGNNEQFF
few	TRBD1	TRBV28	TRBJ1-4	TGTGCCAGCAGTTTAGGGACAGGGTCGGGTGAAAAACTGTTTTTT	CASSLGTGSGEKLFF
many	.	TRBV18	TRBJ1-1	TGTGCCAGCTCACAAGCGACAGCGAACACTGAAGCTTTCTTT	CASSQATANTEAFF
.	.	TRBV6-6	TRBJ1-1	TGTGCCAGCAGTCCTCCCCCTGGACCGAGATTGAGAACTGAAGCTTTCTTT	CASSPPPGPRLRTEAFF
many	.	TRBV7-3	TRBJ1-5	TGTGCCAGCAGCCACACGGTTTCAGGCAATCAGCCCCAGCATTTT	CASSHTVSGNQPQHF
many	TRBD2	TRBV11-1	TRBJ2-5	TGTGCCAGCAGACGACCGGGACTAGCGATTCAAGAGACCCAGTACTTC	CASRRPGLAIQETQYF
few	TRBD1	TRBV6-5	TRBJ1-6	TGTGCCAGCAGTTACAACGGACAGGACTATAATTCACCCCTCCACTTT	CASSYNGQDYNSPLHF
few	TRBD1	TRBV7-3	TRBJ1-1	TGTGCCAGCAGCTCGACAGGGGGAGATAGAGCCACTGAAGCTTTCTTT	CASSSTGGDRATEAFF